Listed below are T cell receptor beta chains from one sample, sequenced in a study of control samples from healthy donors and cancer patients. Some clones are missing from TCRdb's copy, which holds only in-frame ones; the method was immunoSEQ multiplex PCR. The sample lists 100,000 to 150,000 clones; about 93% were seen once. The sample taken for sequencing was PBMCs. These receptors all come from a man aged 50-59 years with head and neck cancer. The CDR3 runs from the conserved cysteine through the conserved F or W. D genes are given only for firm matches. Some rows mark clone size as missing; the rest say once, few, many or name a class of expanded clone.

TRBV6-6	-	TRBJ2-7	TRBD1	CASSPLDRGGREQYF	TGTGCCAGCAGTCCGCTGGACAGGGGAGGACGCGAGCAGTACTTC
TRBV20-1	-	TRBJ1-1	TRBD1	CSASLRTGGTEAFF	TGCAGTGCTAGTCTTAGGACAGGGGGCACTGAAGCTTTCTTT
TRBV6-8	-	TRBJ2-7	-	CASRPGTQAYEQYF	TGTGCCAGCCGGCCCGGGACACAGGCCTACGAGCAGTACTTC
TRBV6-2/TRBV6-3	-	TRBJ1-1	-	CASSFEPANTEAFF	TGTGCCAGCAGTTTTGAACCGGCAAACACTGAAGCTTTCTTT
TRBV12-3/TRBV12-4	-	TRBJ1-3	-	CASRGSSGNTIYF	TGTGCCAGCAGGGGTTCCTCTGGAAACACCATATATTTT
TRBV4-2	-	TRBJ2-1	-	CASSQEGLGSNEQFF	TGTGCCAGCAGCCAAGAGGGCCTGGGGAGCAATGAGCAGTTCTTC
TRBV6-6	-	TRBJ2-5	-	CASAVQETQYF	TGTGCCAGCGCGGTCCAAGAGACCCAGTACTTC
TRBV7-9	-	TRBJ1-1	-	CASSSAGYPEAFF	TGTGCCAGCAGCTCCGCAGGGTACCCTGAAGCTTTCTTT
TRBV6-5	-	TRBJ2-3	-	CASSYRRLSTDTQYF	TGTGCCAGCAGTTACAGGCGCCTCAGCACAGATACGCAGTATTTT
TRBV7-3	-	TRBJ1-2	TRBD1	CASSSGQDRTSQGYTF	TGTGCCAGCAGCTCGGGACAGGACCGAACGAGTCAAGGCTACACCTTC
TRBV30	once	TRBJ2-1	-	CAFRRGGLGNEQFF	TGTGCCTTCCGGAGGGGGGGTCTCGGCAATGAGCAGTTCTTC
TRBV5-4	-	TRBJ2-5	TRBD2	CASSFGLAGGEETQYF	TGTGCCAGCAGCTTCGGACTAGCGGGGGGAGAAGAGACCCAGTACTTC
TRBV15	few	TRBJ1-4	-	CATSRAGATNEKLFF	TGTGCCACCAGCAGAGCTGGGGCCACAAATGAAAAACTGTTTTTT
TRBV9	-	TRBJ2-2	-	CASSVVGNTGELFF	TGTGCCAGCAGCGTAGTTGGGAACACCGGGGAGCTGTTTTTT
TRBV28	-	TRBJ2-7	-	CASYGGKQYF	TGTGCCAGCTATGGGGGCAAGCAGTACTTC
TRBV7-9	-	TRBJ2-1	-	CASSLGQNNEQFF	TGTGCCAGCAGCTTAGGACAGAACAATGAGCAGTTCTTC
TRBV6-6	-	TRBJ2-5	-	CASSPPTGEETQYF	TGTGCCAGCAGTCCGCCGACAGGAGAGGAGACCCAGTACTTC
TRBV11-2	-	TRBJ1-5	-	CASSLDGGTHQPQHF	TGTGCCAGCAGCTTAGATGGAGGGACTCATCAGCCCCAGCATTTT
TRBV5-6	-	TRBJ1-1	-	CASMLGWNTEAFF	TGTGCCAGCATGCTAGGCTGGAACACTGAAGCTTTCTTT
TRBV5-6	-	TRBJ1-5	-	CASSKETGYSNQPQHF	TGTGCCAGCAGCAAAGAGACAGGTTATAGCAATCAGCCCCAGCATTTT
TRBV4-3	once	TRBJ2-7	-	CASSQQGAGSFEQYF	TGCGCCAGCAGCCAACAAGGGGCAGGGTCTTTCGAGCAGTACTTC
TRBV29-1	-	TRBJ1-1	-	CSAESPNGMNTEAFF	TGCAGCGCCGAGTCCCCCAACGGCATGAACACTGAAGCTTTCTTT
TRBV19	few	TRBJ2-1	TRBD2	CASSLRTSVNEQFF	TGTGCCAGTAGCCTTCGGACTAGCGTTAATGAGCAGTTCTTC
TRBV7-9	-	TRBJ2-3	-	CASSYMNTQYF	TGTGCCAGCAGCTACATGAATACGCAGTATTTT
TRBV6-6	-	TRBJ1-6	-	CASSYSLLGNSPLHF	TGTGCCAGCAGTTACTCGTTATTGGGAAACTCACCCCTCCACTTT
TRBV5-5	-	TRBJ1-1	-	CASSFGPTEAFF	TGTGCCAGCAGCTTTGGCCCTACCGAAGCTTTCTTT
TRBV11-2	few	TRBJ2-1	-	CASSLDRPNEQFF	TGTGCCAGCAGCTTAGATCGACCCAATGAGCAGTTCTTC
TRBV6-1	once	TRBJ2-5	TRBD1	CASSEGGTGWETQYF	TGTGCCAGCAGTGAAGGTGGGACAGGGTGGGAGACCCAGTACTTC
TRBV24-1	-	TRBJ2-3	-	CATSSFTGPDTQYF	TGTGCCACCAGTTCATTTACGGGACCAGATACGCAGTATTTT
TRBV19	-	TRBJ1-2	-	CASSIETVGGYTF	TGTGCCAGTAGTATAGAAACTGTCGGCGGCTACACCTTC
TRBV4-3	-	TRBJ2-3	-	CASSIRSPRADTPNTQYF	TGCGCCAGCAGCATACGTAGCCCAAGGGCCGATACCCCAAATACGCAGTATTTT
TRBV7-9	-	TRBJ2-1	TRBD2	CASSLTGGLNEQFF	TGTGCCAGCAGCCTTACGGGGGGGCTCAATGAGCAGTTCTTC
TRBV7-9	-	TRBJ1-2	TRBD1	CASRDRGLYGYTF	TGTGCCAGCAGGGACAGGGGCTTGTATGGCTACACCTTC
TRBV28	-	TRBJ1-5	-	CASKPLPGTQPQHF	TGTGCCAGCAAACCCCTCCCAGGGACTCAGCCCCAGCATTTT
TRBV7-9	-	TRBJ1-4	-	CASSSRDYLSTNEKLFF	TGTGCCAGCAGCTCGAGGGATTATTTGTCAACTAATGAAAAACTGTTTTTT
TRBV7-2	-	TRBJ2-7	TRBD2	CASSLQRGDYEQYF	TGTGCCAGCAGCTTACAGCGGGGGGACTACGAGCAGTACTTC
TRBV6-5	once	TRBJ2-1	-	CASSLNGVNNEQFF	TGTGCCAGCAGTCTGAACGGGGTTAACAATGAGCAGTTCTTC
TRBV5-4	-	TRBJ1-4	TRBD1	CASSLAGQTQNEKLFF	TGTGCCAGCAGCTTGGCGGGACAGACTCAAAATGAAAAACTGTTTTTT
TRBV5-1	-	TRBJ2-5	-	CASSPPSEETQYF	TGCGCCAGCAGCCCCCCATCTGAAGAGACCCAGTACTTC
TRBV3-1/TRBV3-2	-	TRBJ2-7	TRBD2	CASSRKGWGGTYEQYF	TGTGCCAGCAGTCGAAAAGGGTGGGGGGGGACCTACGAGCAGTACTTC
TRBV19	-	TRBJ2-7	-	CASSWGRAGHYEQYF	TGTGCCAGTAGCTGGGGACGGGCAGGGCACTACGAGCAGTACTTC
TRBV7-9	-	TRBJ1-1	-	CASSLAPVTEAFF	TGTGCCAGCAGCTTAGCGCCGGTCACTGAAGCTTTCTTT
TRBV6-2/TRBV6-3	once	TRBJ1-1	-	CASSRITGAKRAFF	TGTGCCAGCAGCCGTATTACCGGGGCCAAACGGGCTTTCTTT
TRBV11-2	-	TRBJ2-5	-	CASSLYGLQETQYF	TGTGCCAGCAGCTTATACGGTTTACAAGAGACCCAGTACTTC
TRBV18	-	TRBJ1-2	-	CASSPSGGAYGYTF	TGTGCCAGCTCACCCTCGGGGGGGGCCTATGGCTACACCTTC
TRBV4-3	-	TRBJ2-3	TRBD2	CASSQAPSGGPDTQYF	TGCGCCAGCAGCCAAGCTCCTAGCGGGGGGCCAGATACGCAGTATTTT
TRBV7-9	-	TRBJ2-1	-	CASSLDVARPLYNEQFF	TGTGCCAGCAGCTTAGACGTGGCTCGTCCGTTATACAATGAGCAGTTCTTC
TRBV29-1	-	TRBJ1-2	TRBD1	CSAHTGTGGLYYGYTF	TGCAGCGCCCATACCGGGACAGGGGGCTTATACTATGGCTACACCTTC
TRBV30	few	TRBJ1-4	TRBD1	CAWRGGNRGTNEKLFF	TGTGCCTGGAGAGGGGGGAACAGGGGCACTAATGAAAAACTGTTTTTT
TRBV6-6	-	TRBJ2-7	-	CASSYKSGRSSYEQYF	TGTGCCAGCAGTTACAAAAGCGGCCGCAGCTCCTACGAGCAGTACTTC
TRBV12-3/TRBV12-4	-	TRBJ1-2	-	CASTLDGDGYTF	TGTGCCAGCACCCTGGACGGTGATGGCTACACCTTC
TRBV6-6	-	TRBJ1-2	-	CASGTGGYTF	TGTGCCAGTGGGACTGGTGGCTACACCTTC
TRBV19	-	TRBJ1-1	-	CASSIGGRPFF	TGTGCCAGTAGTATCGGCGGGCGCCCATTCTTT
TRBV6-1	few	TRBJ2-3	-	CASSEADAMLTDTQYF	TGTGCCAGCAGTGAAGCAGATGCGATGCTCACAGATACGCAGTATTTT